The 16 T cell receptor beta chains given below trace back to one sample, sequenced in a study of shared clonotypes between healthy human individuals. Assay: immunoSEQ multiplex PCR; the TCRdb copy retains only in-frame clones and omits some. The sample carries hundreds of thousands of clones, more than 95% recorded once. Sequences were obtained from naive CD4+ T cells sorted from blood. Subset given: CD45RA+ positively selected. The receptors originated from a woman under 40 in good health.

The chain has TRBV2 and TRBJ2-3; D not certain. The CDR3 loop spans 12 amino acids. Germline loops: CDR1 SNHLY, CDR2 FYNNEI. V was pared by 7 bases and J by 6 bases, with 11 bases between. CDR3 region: CASIVSQDTQYF. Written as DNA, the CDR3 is TGTGCCAGCATCGTAAGCCAGGATACGCAGTATTTT. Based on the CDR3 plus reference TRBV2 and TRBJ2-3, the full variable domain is EPEVTQTPSHQVTQMGQEVILRCVPISNHLYFYWYRQILGQKVEFLVSFYNNEISEKSEIFDDQFSVERPDGSNFTLKIRSTKLEDSAMYFCASIVSQDTQYFGPGTRLTVL.

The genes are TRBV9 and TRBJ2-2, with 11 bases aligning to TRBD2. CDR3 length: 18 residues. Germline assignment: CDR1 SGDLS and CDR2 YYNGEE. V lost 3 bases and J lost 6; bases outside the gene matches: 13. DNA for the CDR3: TGTGCCAGCAGCGGAGGGGTAGCGGGAGGGGAACCGGCCGGGGAGCTGTTTTTT. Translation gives CASSGGVAGGEPAGELFF.

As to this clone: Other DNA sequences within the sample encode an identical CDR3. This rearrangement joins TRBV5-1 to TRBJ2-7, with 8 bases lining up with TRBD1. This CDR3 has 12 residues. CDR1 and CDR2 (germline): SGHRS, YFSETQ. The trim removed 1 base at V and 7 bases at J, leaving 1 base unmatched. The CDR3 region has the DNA TGCGCCAGCAGCTTGACAGGGGGAGAGCAGTACTTC. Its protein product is CASSLTGGEQYF. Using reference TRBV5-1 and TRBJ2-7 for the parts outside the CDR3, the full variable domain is KAGVTQTPRYLIKTRGQQVTLSCSPISGHRSVSWYQQTPGQGLQFLFEYFSETQRNKGNFPGRFSGRQFSNSRSEMNVSTLELGDSALYLCASSLTGGEQYFGPGTRLTVT.

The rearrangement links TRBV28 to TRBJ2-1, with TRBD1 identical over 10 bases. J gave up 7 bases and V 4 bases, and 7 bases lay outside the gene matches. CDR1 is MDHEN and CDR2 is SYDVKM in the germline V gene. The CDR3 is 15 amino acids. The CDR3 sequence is CASSSGTGAINEQFF. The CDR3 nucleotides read TGTGCCAGCAGTTCGGGGACAGGGGCCATTAATGAGCAGTTCTTC.

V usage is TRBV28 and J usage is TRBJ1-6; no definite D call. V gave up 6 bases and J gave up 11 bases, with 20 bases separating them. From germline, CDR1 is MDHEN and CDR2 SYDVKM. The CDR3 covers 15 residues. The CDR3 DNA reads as TGTGCCAGCAGCCTCGGCGGCGCCCAGGAGCCACCCCTCCACTTT. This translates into CASSLGGAQEPPLHF.

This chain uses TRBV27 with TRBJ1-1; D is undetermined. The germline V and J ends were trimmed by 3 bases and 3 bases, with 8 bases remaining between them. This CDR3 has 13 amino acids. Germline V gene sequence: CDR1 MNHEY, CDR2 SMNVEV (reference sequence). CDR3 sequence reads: CASSFGPHTEAFF. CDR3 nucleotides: TGTGCCAGCAGTTTTGGTCCGCACACTGAAGCTTTCTTT.

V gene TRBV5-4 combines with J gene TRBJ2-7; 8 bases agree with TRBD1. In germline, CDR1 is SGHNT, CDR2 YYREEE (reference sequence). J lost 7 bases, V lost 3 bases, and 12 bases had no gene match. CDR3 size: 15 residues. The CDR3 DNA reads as TGTGCCAGCAGCTGGGGTGGACAGGGATCGGGTGAGCAGTACTTC. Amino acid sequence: CASSWGGQGSGEQYF.

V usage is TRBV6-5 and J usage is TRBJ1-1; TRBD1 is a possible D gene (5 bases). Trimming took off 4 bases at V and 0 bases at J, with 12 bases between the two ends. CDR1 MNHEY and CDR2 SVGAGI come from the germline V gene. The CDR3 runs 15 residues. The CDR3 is CASSSEGRMNTEAFF. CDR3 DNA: TGTGCCAGCAGTTCCGAGGGACGGATGAACACTGAAGCTTTCTTT.

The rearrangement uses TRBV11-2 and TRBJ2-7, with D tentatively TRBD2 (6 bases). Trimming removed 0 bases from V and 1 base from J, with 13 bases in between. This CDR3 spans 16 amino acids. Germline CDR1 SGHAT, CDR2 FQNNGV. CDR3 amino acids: CASSLDQPGVSYEQYF. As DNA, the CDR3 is TGTGCCAGCAGCTTAGATCAGCCGGGAGTTTCCTACGAGCAGTACTTC.

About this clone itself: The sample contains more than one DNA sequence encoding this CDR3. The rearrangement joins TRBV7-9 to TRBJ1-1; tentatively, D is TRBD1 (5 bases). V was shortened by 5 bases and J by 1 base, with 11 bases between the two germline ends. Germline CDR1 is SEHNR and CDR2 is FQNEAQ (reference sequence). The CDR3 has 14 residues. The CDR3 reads CASSPGTSNTEAFF. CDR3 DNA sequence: TGTGCCAGCAGCCCCGGGACCTCGAACACTGAAGCTTTCTTT.

The CDR3 nucleotides are TGTGCCAGCAGCACTCGAGGGCGGGCAGATACGCAGTATTTT. Translated, it gives CASSTRGRADTQYF. The J gene is TRBJ2-3, the V gene TRBV7-2; D is possibly TRBD2 (5 bases). In germline, CDR1 is SGHTA, CDR2 FQGNSA. V lost 5 bases, J lost 4 bases, and 13 bases lay in between. The CDR3 has 14 residues.

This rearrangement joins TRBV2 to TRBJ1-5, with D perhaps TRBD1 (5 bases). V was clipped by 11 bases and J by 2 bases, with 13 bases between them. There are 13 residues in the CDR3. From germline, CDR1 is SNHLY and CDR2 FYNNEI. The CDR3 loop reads CAVRLTGNQPQHF. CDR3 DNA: TGTGCCGTGAGGCTGACAGGCAATCAGCCCCAGCATTTT.

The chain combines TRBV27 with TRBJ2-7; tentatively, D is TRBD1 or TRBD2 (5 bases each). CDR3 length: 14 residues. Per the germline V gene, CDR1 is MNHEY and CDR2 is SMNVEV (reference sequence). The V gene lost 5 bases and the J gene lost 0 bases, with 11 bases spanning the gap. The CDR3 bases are TGTGCCAGCAGTCCCGGGACGGCCTCCTACGAGCAGTACTTC. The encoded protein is CASSPGTASYEQYF.

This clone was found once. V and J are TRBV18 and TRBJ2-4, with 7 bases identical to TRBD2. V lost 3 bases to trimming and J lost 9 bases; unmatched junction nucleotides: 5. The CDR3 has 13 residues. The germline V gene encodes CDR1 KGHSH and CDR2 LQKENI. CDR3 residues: CASSPGGDVIQYF. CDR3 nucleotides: TGTGCCAGCTCACCGGGAGGGGATGTCATTCAGTACTTC.

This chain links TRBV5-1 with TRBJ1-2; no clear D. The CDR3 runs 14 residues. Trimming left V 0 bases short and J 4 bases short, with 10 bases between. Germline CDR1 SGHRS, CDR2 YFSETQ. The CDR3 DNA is TGCGCCAGCAGCTTGGCGGGTAAGGTCTATGGCTACACCTTC. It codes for CASSLAGKVYGYTF.

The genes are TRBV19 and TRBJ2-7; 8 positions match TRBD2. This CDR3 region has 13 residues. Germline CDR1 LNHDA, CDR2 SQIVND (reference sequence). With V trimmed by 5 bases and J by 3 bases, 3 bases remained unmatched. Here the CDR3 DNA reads TGTGCCAGTAGTTCACTAGCGGTCTACGAGCAGTACTTC. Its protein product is CASSSLAVYEQYF.